This T cell receptor (beta chain) derives from a study of T-cell reconstitution after alpha-beta-depleted transplantation in children. A library of TCRbeta sequences, prepared with unique molecular identifiers, was generated. One entry per CDR3 protein results from TCRdb running MiXCR on the PCR reads. The profile shows roughly 89,000 distinct CDR3 sequences, 12% of them singletons. This CDR3 is built from 16 residues. Trimming at V came to 0 bases and at J to 2 bases, leaving 4 bases not matched to a gene. Looked up from germline, CDR1 is SGDLS and CDR2 is YYNGEE. This clonotype was seen many times. The receptor was derived from a human donor who donated a stem cell graft to a child with inherited bone marrow failure. This chain connects TRBV9 to TRBJ2-5, with 10 bases that match TRBD2. Sample: PBMCs from the stem cell graft donor, taken from the stem cell graft. The CDR3: CASSVEGLALQETQYF. In DNA form, the CDR3 reads TGTGCCAGCAGCGTAGAGGGACTAGCGTTACAAGAGACCCAGTACTTC.